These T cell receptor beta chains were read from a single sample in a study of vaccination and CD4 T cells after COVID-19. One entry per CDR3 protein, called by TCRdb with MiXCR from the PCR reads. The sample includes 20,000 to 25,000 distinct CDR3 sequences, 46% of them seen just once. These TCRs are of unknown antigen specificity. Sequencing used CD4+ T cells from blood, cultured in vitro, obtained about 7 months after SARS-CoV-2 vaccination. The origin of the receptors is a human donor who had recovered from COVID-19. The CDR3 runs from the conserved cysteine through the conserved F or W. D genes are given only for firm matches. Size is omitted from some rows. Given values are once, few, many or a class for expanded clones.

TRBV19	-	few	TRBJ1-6	TGTGCCAGTACCCCTGGCAGCGGGACCCGAGGGTTTAATTCACCCCTCCACTTT	CASTPGSGTRGFNSPLHF
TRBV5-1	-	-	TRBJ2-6	TGCGCCAGCAGCTACGAGTCGGCCAACGTCCTGACTTTC	CASSYESANVLTF
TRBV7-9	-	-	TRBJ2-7	TGTGCCAGCAGCCCCCAGTGGAAGGCCTCTAGCTCCTACGAGCAGTACTTC	CASSPQWKASSSYEQYF
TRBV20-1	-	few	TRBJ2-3	TGCAGTGCTGGCCCTCGTGGGGCAGATACGCAGTATTTT	CSAGPRGADTQYF
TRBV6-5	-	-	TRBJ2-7	TGTGCCAGCAGTTACGGGGGTCGGTCCTACGAGCAGTACTTC	CASSYGGRSYEQYF
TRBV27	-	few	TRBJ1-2	TGTGCCAGCAGTTTCGGGCAGGGCTTTGACGGCGGCTACACCTTC	CASSFGQGFDGGYTF
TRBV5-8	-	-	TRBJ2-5	TGTGCCAGCAGCGGTAGCGGTTTTGTCCAAGAGACCCAGTACTTC	CASSGSGFVQETQYF
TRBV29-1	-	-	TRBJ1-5	TGCAGCGTTTTGGAAACCCAGGGGAATCAGCCCCAGCATTTT	CSVLETQGNQPQHF
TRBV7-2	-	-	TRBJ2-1	TGTGCCAGCAGCGGATTAGGGGCGGATGAGCAGTTCTTC	CASSGLGADEQFF
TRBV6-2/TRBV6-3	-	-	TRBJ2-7	TGTGCCAGCAGTTCCCCCGGGGCCGAGCAGTACTTC	CASSSPGAEQYF
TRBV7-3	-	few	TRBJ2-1	TGTGCCAGCAGCCCGGGACCGAGCTCCTACAATGAGCAGTTCTTC	CASSPGPSSYNEQFF
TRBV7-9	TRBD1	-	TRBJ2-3	TGTGCCAGCAGCCCGGCGTCCGGGACAGGGGGCAGTGATACGCAGTATTTT	CASSPASGTGGSDTQYF
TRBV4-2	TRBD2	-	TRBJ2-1	TGTGCCAGCAGCCAGGGGACTAGCGGGGGGGATGAGCAGTTCTTC	CASSQGTSGGDEQFF
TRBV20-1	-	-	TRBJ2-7	TGCAGTGCTAGAGATACGGGATCCTATGAGCAGTACTTC	CSARDTGSYEQYF
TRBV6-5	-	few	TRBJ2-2	TGTGCCAGCAGTTTCCAAGTCGCCGGGGAGCTGTTTTTT	CASSFQVAGELFF